Shown below are 9 T cell receptor beta chains from a single sample sequenced in a study of T-cell memory formation after mild COVID-19. MiXCR, run by TCRdb on the 5' RACE reads, gives a single entry per CDR3 protein. Seen here are about 140,000 distinct CDR3 sequences, about 14% observed once, and the top ten hold 12% to 15%. The specimen was PBMCs or a T cell subset sorted from them (not recorded which). The source of these receptors is an adult woman who had mild COVID-19 (a few samples of this study predate the infection). Cell type and time point are not known.

The chain combines TRBV5-4 with TRBJ1-2; D is ambiguous. Germline CDR1 reads SGHNT; CDR2 reads YYREEE (reference sequence). With 0 bases removed from V and 4 bases from J, the gap between germline ends came to 4 bases. This CDR3 has 12 residues. Here the CDR3 DNA reads TGTGCCAGCAGCTTGGAGTTCTATGGCTACACCTTC. It is translated as CASSLEFYGYTF.

This clonotype came up many times. This chain links TRBV10-3 with TRBJ1-4; D possibly corresponds to TRBD1 (5 bases). The CDR3 extends over 16 amino acids. Per germline, CDR1 ENHRY and CDR2 SYGVKD. V lost 3 bases and J 8 bases, leaving 19 bases between the germline ends. Written as DNA, the CDR3 is TGTGCCATCAGTGAAATGCAGGGTGTGGCGTTCGAAAAACTGTTTTTT. Its protein product is CAISEMQGVAFEKLFF.

This clonotype appeared a few times. V usage is TRBV30 and J usage is TRBJ2-1, with a weak D call TRBD2 (6 bases). The CDR3 loop spans 15 amino acids. The V and J ends lost 1 base and 10 bases respectively, with 20 bases between them. The germline V gene encodes CDR1 GTSNPN and CDR2 SVGIG (reference sequence). Here the CDR3 DNA reads TGTGCCTGGAGTGCCGAGGCGGGATTCGTGTTAGAGCAGTTCTTC. It encodes CAWSAEAGFVLEQFF.

The table lists this clonotype with a few counts. The chain joins TRBV7-3 to TRBJ2-3, with a tentative D call TRBD1 (6 bases). The length of the CDR3 is 14 residues. Trimming pared 5 bases from V and 7 bases from J, leaving 16 bases between. Germline V gene data show CDR1 as SGHTA and CDR2 as FQGTGA. CDR3 sequence reads: CASSARDKPNTQYF. For the CDR3, the DNA is TGTGCCAGCAGCGCCCGGGACAAACCAAATACGCAGTATTTT. The full variable domain, its missing parts supplied by reference TRBV7-3 and TRBJ2-3, is GAGVSQTPSNKVTEKGKYVELRCDPISGHTALYWYRQSLGQGPEFLIYFQGTGAADDSGLPNDRFFAVRPEGSVSTLKIQRTERGDSAVYLCASSARDKPNTQYFGPGTRLTVL.

The chain carries TRBV19 and TRBJ2-7, with D perhaps TRBD1 or TRBD2 (6 bases each). Looked up from germline, CDR1 is LNHDA and CDR2 is SQIVND (reference sequence). The V end was cut by 8 bases, the J end by 2 bases, with 19 bases between. The CDR3 consists of 15 residues. The CDR3 sequence: CASQTEGGHTYEQYF. The DNA for the CDR3 is TGTGCCAGTCAGACCGAGGGGGGTCACACCTACGAGCAGTACTTC.

The chain uses TRBV7-9 and TRBJ1-1; no firm D call. The V gene lost 3 bases and the J gene lost 7 bases, with 6 bases spanning the gap. Germline-derived CDR1 and CDR2 are SEHNR and FQNEAQ (reference sequence). This CDR3 is 11 amino acids long. The CDR3 is CASSFGSEAFF. CDR3 DNA: TGTGCCAGCAGCTTTGGCAGTGAAGCTTTCTTT.

This clonotype has more than one count but fewer than ten. V is TRBV5-1 and J is TRBJ2-3; 11 bases match TRBD2. Germline assignment: CDR1 SGHRS and CDR2 YFSETQ. V shed 5 bases, J shed 1 base, and the junction held 6 bases outside the gene matches. The CDR3 runs to 16 residues. The chain's CDR3 is CASRAGTSGRTDTQYF. CDR3 bases: TGCGCCAGCAGGGCCGGGACTAGCGGTCGCACAGATACGCAGTATTTT. Looking up the rest from reference TRBV5-1 and TRBJ2-3 gives the full variable domain: KAGVTQTPRYLIKTRGQQVTLSCSPISGHRSVSWYQQTPGQGLQFLFEYFSETQRNKGNFPGRFSGRQFSNSRSEMNVSTLELGDSALYLCASRAGTSGRTDTQYFGPGTRLTVL.

This clonotype occurred a few times. The V call is TRBV7-2, the J call TRBJ2-5, with D tentatively TRBD2 (6 bases). Trimming removed 5 bases from V and 4 bases from J, with 14 bases in between. The CDR3 loop spans 14 amino acids. Germline loops: CDR1 SGHTA, CDR2 FQGNSA. The DNA for the CDR3 is TGTGCCAGCAGCAGATCCGGGACTTTAGAGACCCAGTACTTC. It specifies CASSRSGTLETQYF.

A few counts support this clonotype. J is TRBJ2-3 and V is TRBV5-1; D might be TRBD2 (6 bases). V was shortened by 5 bases and J by 6 bases, with 16 bases between the two germline ends. Germline CDR1 reads SGHRS; CDR2 reads YFSETQ. This CDR3 has 14 amino acids. The CDR3 nucleotides are TGCGCCAGCAGGTTGTACGGGGGTTATGATACGCAGTATTTT. As protein: CASRLYGGYDTQYF.